Below, 27 T cell receptor beta chains from the same sample are listed, as sequenced in a study of T cells in narcolepsy. Repertoires were generated with immunoSEQ multiplex PCR, while TCRdb's copy carries only in-frame clones and drops some. The table lists around 34,000 clones, roughly 79% of them singletons, with under 5% in the top ten. The sample consisted of memory (CD45RA-) CD4+ T cells from blood. Receptors were obtained from a human donor in good health.

The chain uses TRBV9 and TRBJ2-7, with a possible D match to TRBD2 (5 bases). Germline CDR1 and CDR2: SGDLS and YYNGEE. The V gene lost 4 bases and the J gene lost 3 bases, with 14 bases spanning the gap. The CDR3 loop spans 14 amino acids. This CDR3 reads CASSPHPGDYEQYF. In DNA, the CDR3 is TGTGCCAGCAGCCCCCACCCCGGGGACTACGAGCAGTACTTC.

This clone was observed a single time. This chain links TRBV7-7 with TRBJ2-5, with a weak D call TRBD2 (6 bases). Germline CDR1 reads SSHAT; CDR2 reads FNYEAQ (reference sequence). CDR3 length: 16 amino acids. The ends were cut back, 4 bases at V and 3 bases at J, with 18 bases in the middle. This CDR3 is CASSSGRTIGKETQYF. CDR3 sequence (DNA): TGTGCCAGCAGCTCCGGTCGGACTATAGGCAAAGAGACCCAGTACTTC.

A single count supports this clone. V usage is TRBV6-5 and J usage is TRBJ2-7; TRBD1 agrees at 7 bases. The CDR3 has 13 residues. CDR1 and CDR2 (germline): MNHEY, SVGAGI. V lost 8 bases to trimming and J lost 0 bases; unmatched junction nucleotides: 4. The CDR3 DNA is TGTGCCAGCGGGGACAGTACCTCCTACGAGCAGTACTTC. Encoded protein: CASGDSTSYEQYF.

This clone was detected only once. The chain carries TRBV19 and TRBJ2-7, with D perhaps matching TRBD1 (5 bases). Looked up from germline, CDR1 is LNHDA and CDR2 is SQIVND (reference sequence). The CDR3 is 13 amino acids. Trimming left V 7 bases short and J 0 bases short, with 10 bases between. In DNA form, the CDR3 reads TGTGCCAGTATGAAGACAGACTCCTACGAGCAGTACTTC. Amino acids: CASMKTDSYEQYF.

This chain joins TRBV2 and TRBJ1-5, with D possibly matching TRBD1 (5 bases). V lost 8 bases and J lost 6, with 20 bases in between. Germline V gene data show CDR1 as SNHLY and CDR2 as FYNNEI. The CDR3 has 15 residues. The CDR3 DNA reads TGTGCCAGCTCGACTAAGGGGCAGGGCGGTCAGCCCCAGCATTTT. Protein product: CASSTKGQGGQPQHF.

Regarding this clone: One end of the junction is discordant with germline, which a read error may explain. CDR3: CASSYQAQTVSTVTQYF. The DNA of the CDR3 is TGTGCCAGCAGTTACCAAGCCCAGACAGTTTCCACAGTTACGCAGTATTTT. This chain uses TRBV27 with TRBJ2-3, with D perhaps TRBD1 (5 bases). The CDR3 contains 17 residues. CDR1 is MNHEY and CDR2 is SMNVEV in the germline V gene (reference sequence).

For this clone: Other DNA sequences in the sample encode the same CDR3. This chain joins TRBV11-2 and TRBJ1-2; no firm D call. Germline lookup yields CDR1 SGHAT and CDR2 FQNNGV. V lost 0 bases to trimming and J lost 4 bases, with 9 bases between them. The CDR3 has 14 residues. The CDR3 DNA follows: TGTGCCAGCAGCTTAGAGAGGCAGACCTATGGCTACACCTTC. Translating it yields CASSLERQTYGYTF. Full variable domain (remainder filled in from reference TRBV11-2 and TRBJ1-2): EAGVAQSPRYKIIEKRQSVAFWCNPISGHATLYWYQQILGQGPKLLIQFQNNGVVDDSQLPKDRFSAERLKGVDSTLKIQPAKLEDSAVYLCASSLERQTYGYTFGSGTRLTVV.

CDR3 amino acids: CAWERTGGDSPLHF. The CDR3 bases are TGTGCCTGGGAACGAACAGGGGGAGATTCACCCCTCCACTTT. V gene TRBV30 combines with J gene TRBJ1-6; 8 nucleotides agree with TRBD1. The V segment lost 5 bases and the J segment 8 bases; nucleotides outside the gene matches: 8. Germline V gene sequence: CDR1 GTSNPN, CDR2 SVGIG (reference sequence). The CDR3 has 14 amino acids.

This rearrangement joins TRBV7-9 to TRBJ1-2, with D uncertain. Germline values: CDR1 SEHNR, CDR2 FQNEAQ (reference sequence). The ends were cut back, 4 bases at V and 3 bases at J, with 6 bases in the middle. The CDR3 length is 12 residues. CDR3 in amino acids: CASSYEYYGYTF. DNA for the CDR3: TGTGCCAGCAGCTACGAGTACTATGGCTACACCTTC.

A remark on this clone: Other DNA sequences of this sample code for an identical CDR3. V usage is TRBV25-1 and J usage is TRBJ1-1, with D perhaps matching TRBD1 (6 bases). The V end was cut by 0 bases, the J end by 14 bases, with 13 bases between. Germline assignment: CDR1 MGHDK and CDR2 SYGVNS. The CDR3 is made up of 12 amino acids. The CDR3 here is CASSEYGGPAFF. In DNA form, the CDR3 reads TGTGCCAGCAGTGAATATGGGGGGCCAGCCTTCTTT. Supplemented by reference TRBV25-1 and TRBJ1-1, the full variable domain reads EADIYQTPRYLVIGTGKKITLECSQTMGHDKMYWYQQDPGMELHLIHYSYGVNSTEKGDLSSESTVSRIRTEHFPLTLESARPSHTSQYLCASSEYGGPAFFGQGTRLTVV.

V and J are TRBV5-1 and TRBJ2-7; D remains ambiguous. CDR1 and CDR2 (germline): SGHRS, YFSETQ. Between the trimmed V and J ends, which lost 4 bases and 0 bases, there was a span of 14 bases. CDR3 length: 15 amino acids. The CDR3 spells CASSPPSHSSYEQYF. CDR3 in DNA: TGCGCCAGCAGCCCACCCTCACATAGCTCCTACGAGCAGTACTTC.

The J gene is TRBJ1-4, the V gene TRBV6-1; a possible D gene is TRBD1 (5 bases). The CDR3 extends over 13 amino acids. The V gene's germline CDR1 is MNHNS and CDR2 SASEGT. Between the trimmed V and J ends, which lost 8 bases and 11 bases, there was a span of 18 bases. CDR3 bases: TGTGCCAGCGGAGGCGAGGGGAGGGTTAAACTGTTTTTT. Translation: CASGGEGRVKLFF.

The rearrangement links TRBV5-1 to TRBJ2-5, with D possibly being TRBD1 or TRBD2 (5 bases each). The better agreement between TRBJ2-7 and the DNA end casts doubt on the J call. CDR1 and CDR2 (germline): SGHRS, YFSETQ. The CDR3 is 14 amino acids. The CDR3: CASSLGGGGYEQYF. The CDR3 DNA follows: TGCGCCAGCAGCTTGGGGGGCGGAGGCTACGAGCAGTACTTC.

The chain carries TRBV19 and TRBJ2-7; the D gene is possibly TRBD1 (5 bases). The CDR3 length is 14 residues. The germline V gene has CDR1 LNHDA and CDR2 SQIVND (reference sequence). V was trimmed by 6 bases and J by 3 bases, leaving 15 bases between them. The CDR3: CASRSPGSNYEQYF. CDR3 bases: TGTGCCAGTAGATCCCCAGGGTCTAACTACGAGCAGTACTTC.

This clone was counted between two and nine times. The genes are TRBV19 and TRBJ2-2; no definite D call. Germline lookup yields CDR1 LNHDA and CDR2 SQIVND (reference sequence). The V and J ends lost 6 bases and 6 bases respectively, with 17 bases between them. This CDR3 is built from 15 residues. Here the CDR3 reads CASSLRSATPGELFF. The CDR3 DNA is TGTGCCAGTAGCTTGAGGAGTGCCACCCCCGGGGAGCTGTTTTTT.

The V call is TRBV19, the J call TRBJ1-1; D gene ambiguous. CDR1 and CDR2 (germline): LNHDA, SQIVND (reference sequence). The CDR3 sequence is 14 residues long. V dropped 1 base and J dropped 0 bases, with 6 bases sitting between them. The CDR3 bases are TGTGCCAGTAGTATAGCCCTAGTGAACACTGAAGCTTTCTTT. This codes for CASSIALVNTEAFF.

V and J are TRBV6-5 and TRBJ1-1; D is perhaps TRBD1 (5 bases). Trimming removed 7 bases from V and 10 bases from J, with 13 bases in between. This CDR3 has 11 amino acids. Germline values: CDR1 MNHEY, CDR2 SVGAGI. CDR3 DNA: TGTGCCAGCATAGGGAGCGGGGGAGCTTTCTTT. Protein product: CASIGSGGAFF.

This sequence joins TRBV19 and TRBJ2-2, with D possibly being TRBD1 (6 bases). The CDR3 totals 14 residues. Per the germline V gene, CDR1 is LNHDA and CDR2 is SQIVND (reference sequence). Deletions cut 3 bases from V and 4 bases from J, with 9 bases between. This CDR3 reads CASSIQGPTGELFF. CDR3 DNA sequence: TGTGCCAGTAGTATTCAGGGGCCCACCGGGGAGCTGTTTTTT.

This chain links TRBV30 with TRBJ2-3; D uncertain. V was cut by 5 bases and J by 2 bases, with 5 bases left in between. The germline V gene encodes CDR1 GTSNPN and CDR2 SVGIG (reference sequence). The CDR3 is 11 residues long. The CDR3 DNA reads TGTGCCTGGGGATTCACAGATACGCAGTATTTT. It translates to CAWGFTDTQYF.

The gene calls are TRBV5-6 and TRBJ2-2; no clear D gene. This CDR3 is built from 13 residues. Trimming cost V 1 base and J 7 bases, with 8 bases left between them. In germline, CDR1 is SGHDT, CDR2 YYEEEE. In DNA, the CDR3 is TGTGCCAGCAGCTTGAATTCTATCGGGGAGCTGTTTTTT. This sequence encodes CASSLNSIGELFF.

The chain joins TRBV19 to TRBJ2-5; D gene unclear. The V and J ends lost 2 bases and 5 bases respectively, with 12 bases between them. The CDR3 contains 14 residues. Germline-derived CDR1 and CDR2 are LNHDA and SQIVND (reference sequence). The CDR3 loop reads CASSILAGQETQYF. Written as DNA, the CDR3 is TGTGCCAGTAGTATATTGGCCGGGCAGGAGACCCAGTACTTC.

The chain combines TRBV10-3 with TRBJ2-1; 8 nucleotides align to TRBD2. After removal of 3 bases from V and 0 bases from J, the junction contained 7 bases not matched to a gene. Germline V lookup: CDR1 ENHRY, CDR2 SYGVKD. CDR3 length equals 17 residues. The DNA for the CDR3 is TGTGCCATCAGTGACTCTAGCGGGCTTAGCTCCTACAATGAGCAGTTCTTC. This encodes CAISDSSGLSSYNEQFF.

The chain is built from TRBV6-5 and TRBJ1-4, with 8 bases that match TRBD1. V shed 6 bases, J shed 5 bases, and the junction held 8 bases outside the gene matches. The CDR3 sequence is 15 residues long. Germline lookup yields CDR1 MNHEY and CDR2 SVGAGI. The CDR3 bases are TGTGCCAGCAGGGCCGGGACAGGCATGAATGAAAAACTGTTTTTT. This gives the protein CASRAGTGMNEKLFF.

This rearrangement joins TRBV19 to TRBJ1-5, with a tentative D call TRBD1 (6 bases). The CDR3 runs 14 residues. Trimming removed 5 bases from V and 7 bases from J, with 15 bases in between. Per the germline V gene, CDR1 is LNHDA and CDR2 is SQIVND (reference sequence). The CDR3 DNA follows: TGTGCCAGTAGTTCCACAGGGAGTGGACAGCCCCAGCATTTT. This encodes CASSSTGSGQPQHF.

This clone has just a few counts. The chain uses TRBV19 and TRBJ2-7; D unclear. Trimming took off 2 bases at V and 2 bases at J, with 10 bases between the two ends. Germline V gene sequence: CDR1 LNHDA, CDR2 SQIVND (reference sequence). This CDR3 region has 14 residues. CDR3 in amino acids: CASSISRMTYEQYF. DNA for the CDR3: TGTGCCAGTAGTATATCCAGGATGACCTACGAGCAGTACTTC. Full variable domain (missing parts from reference TRBV19 and TRBJ2-7): DGGITQSPKYLFRKEGQNVTLSCEQNLNHDAMYWYRQDPGQGLRLIYYSQIVNDFQKGDIAEGYSVSREKKESFPLTVTSAQKNPTAFYLCASSISRMTYEQYFGPGTRLTVT.

This clone occurred a few times. This chain connects TRBV2 to TRBJ1-1; 8 bases align to TRBD1. This CDR3 has 13 residues. The germline gives CDR1 SNHLY, CDR2 FYNNEI. The V and J ends lost 8 bases and 3 bases, in that order; junction bases with no gene match: 5. DNA for the CDR3: TGTGCCAGCCTACAGGGGGAAGACACTGAAGCTTTCTTT. Protein: CASLQGEDTEAFF. Combining the CDR3 with reference TRBV2 and TRBJ1-1 gives the whole variable domain EPEVTQTPSHQVTQMGQEVILRCVPISNHLYFYWYRQILGQKVEFLVSFYNNEISEKSEIFDDQFSVERPDGSNFTLKIRSTKLEDSAMYFCASLQGEDTEAFFGQGTRLTVV.

The V gene is TRBV7-8, the J gene TRBJ2-1, with 8 nucleotides matching TRBD2. V shed 3 bases, J shed 3 bases, and the junction held 1 base outside the gene matches. Germline V gene data show CDR1 as SGHVS and CDR2 as FQNEAQ. The length of the CDR3 is 14 residues. CDR3 loop: CASSFLAGYNEQFF. In nucleotides, the CDR3 is TGTGCCAGCAGCTTTCTAGCGGGCTACAATGAGCAGTTCTTC.